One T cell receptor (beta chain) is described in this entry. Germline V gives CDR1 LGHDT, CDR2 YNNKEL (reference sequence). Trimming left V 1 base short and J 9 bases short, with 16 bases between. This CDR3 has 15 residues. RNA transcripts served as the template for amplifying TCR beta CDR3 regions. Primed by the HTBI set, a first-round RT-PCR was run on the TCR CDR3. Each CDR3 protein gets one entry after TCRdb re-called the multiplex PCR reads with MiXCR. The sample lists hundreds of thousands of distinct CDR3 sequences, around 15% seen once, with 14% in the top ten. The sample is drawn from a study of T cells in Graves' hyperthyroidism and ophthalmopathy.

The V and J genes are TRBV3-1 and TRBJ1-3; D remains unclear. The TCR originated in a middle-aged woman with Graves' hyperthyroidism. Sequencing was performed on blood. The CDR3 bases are TGTGCCAGCAGCCAAGGGGCAGCTCCCTCGTCCACCATATATTTT. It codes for CASSQGAAPSSTIYF.